A selection of T cell receptor beta chains follows, all from one sample in a study of cytomegalovirus exposure and HLA in healthy donors. Some clones are missing from TCRdb's copy, which holds only in-frame ones; the method was immunoSEQ multiplex PCR. The sample includes 130,000 or so clones, just under 90% of them seen just once. The specimen sequenced was PBMCs. These receptors were obtained from a man aged 25-45 years in good health and CMV-seronegative. CDR3s include the opening cysteine and the closing phenylalanine or tryptophan. A D gene is named only where the DNA matches it firmly. Not every row has a clone size; where given, it reads once, few, many or a size class.

abundance	d_gene	v_gene	j_gene	CDR3nt	CDR3aa
.	.	TRBV7-3	TRBJ1-1	TGTGCCAGCAGCTTAACCCCCACAGGCCACACTGAAGCTTTCTTT	CASSLTPTGHTEAFF
few	.	TRBV4-1	TRBJ2-2	TGCGCCAGCAGCCAAGATCGTAGCGGGGAGCTGTTTTTT	CASSQDRSGELFF
few	TRBD1	TRBV18	TRBJ2-3	TGTGCCAGCTCATCGGGACAGGGGTCCACAGATACGCAGTATTTT	CASSSGQGSTDTQYF
.	.	TRBV2	TRBJ1-5	TGTGCCAGCAACAAGGGAGGCACGAATCAGCCCCAGCATTTT	CASNKGGTNQPQHF
few	.	TRBV10-3	TRBJ2-7	TGTGCCATCAGTGCAGTAGCCGGCTCCTACGAGCAGTACTTC	CAISAVAGSYEQYF
.	.	TRBV10-3	TRBJ1-5	TGTGCCATCAGTGAGTCCTCAGGGCTGAGCAATCAGCCCCAGCATTTT	CAISESSGLSNQPQHF
.	TRBD1	TRBV19	TRBJ2-7	TGTGCCAGTAGTATCGGGACAGGGCAAGGCGAGCAGTACTTC	CASSIGTGQGEQYF
.	TRBD1	TRBV11-2	TRBJ2-7	TGTGCCAGCAGCAAATCCTTGACAGGGGAGGACTCCTACGAGCAGTACTTC	CASSKSLTGEDSYEQYF
.	.	TRBV11-2	TRBJ2-7	TGTGCCAGCAGCTTAAGCGGAAGCTCCTACGAGCAGTACTTC	CASSLSGSSYEQYF
.	.	TRBV19	TRBJ1-5	TGTGCCAGTAGCCGAGACGACATGCCTGGTAATCAGCCCCAGCATTTT	CASSRDDMPGNQPQHF
.	TRBD1	TRBV5-4	TRBJ1-2	TGTGCCAGCAGCCCGGAGGGTGTGAGGGGGCAGAACTATGGCTACACCTTC	CASSPEGVRGQNYGYTF
.	.	TRBV12-5	TRBJ1-1	TGTGCTAGTGGTTTGCCCCGACAGGTCGGTGGGTACACTGAAGCTTTCTTT	CASGLPRQVGGYTEAFF
.	TRBD1	TRBV11-2	TRBJ1-2	TGTGCCAGCAGCTTAGGGACAGGGGCTGGCTACACCTTC	CASSLGTGAGYTF
once	TRBD1	TRBV27	TRBJ2-7	TGTGCCAGCAGTTTAGTTCTTGGACAGGTCTACGAGCAGTACTTC	CASSLVLGQVYEQYF
.	.	TRBV13	TRBJ1-6	TGTGCCAGCAGCCAGTGGGGGCCTGCTGGGAATTCACCCCTCCACTTT	CASSQWGPAGNSPLHF
.	.	TRBV14	TRBJ2-5	TGTGCCAGCAGCTCCTCGGAGACCCAGTACTTC	CASSSSETQYF
.	.	TRBV7-9	TRBJ2-1	TGTGCCAGCAGCTCACACAGAGAAAGTTACAATGAGCAGTTCTTC	CASSSHRESYNEQFF
.	.	TRBV5-6	TRBJ2-4	TGTGCCAGCAGCTTGAAGGGGGGGCGAAACATTCAGTACTTC	CASSLKGGRNIQYF
.	.	TRBV5-6	TRBJ2-3	TGTGCCAGCAGCTTGGAAGGGGAGGCAGATACGCAGTATTTT	CASSLEGEADTQYF
.	TRBD1	TRBV28	TRBJ1-2	TGTGCCAGCATTACAGGGGGGAACTATGGCTACACCTTC	CASITGGNYGYTF
few	.	TRBV7-9	TRBJ1-1	TGTGCCAGCAGCTCTAACACTGAAGCTTTCTTT	CASSSNTEAFF
.	.	TRBV6-5	TRBJ2-1	TGTGCCACATCCTCAGGGAATGGCCTCTACAATGAGCAGTTCTTC	CATSSGNGLYNEQFF
.	.	TRBV7-6	TRBJ1-6	TGTGCCAGCAGCTTATCGGGGGGAGGTAATTCACCCCTCCACTTT	CASSLSGGGNSPLHF
.	TRBD1	TRBV23-1	TRBJ2-1	TGCGCCAGCAGTCAATCGGGCGTAGAGGACAGGGTCTACAATGAGCAGTTCTTC	CASSQSGVEDRVYNEQFF
.	.	TRBV28	TRBJ2-7	TGTGCCAGCAGTCCCCAGGGGACGTCTCCCTACGAGCAGTACTTC	CASSPQGTSPYEQYF
.	TRBD2	TRBV27	TRBJ2-7	TGTGCCAGCAGCACCTTGGTAGCGGGGATCTACGAGCAGTACTTC	CASSTLVAGIYEQYF
.	.	TRBV18	TRBJ2-5	TGTGCCAGCTCCAGGGGAGTGGAGACCCAGTACTTC	CASSRGVETQYF